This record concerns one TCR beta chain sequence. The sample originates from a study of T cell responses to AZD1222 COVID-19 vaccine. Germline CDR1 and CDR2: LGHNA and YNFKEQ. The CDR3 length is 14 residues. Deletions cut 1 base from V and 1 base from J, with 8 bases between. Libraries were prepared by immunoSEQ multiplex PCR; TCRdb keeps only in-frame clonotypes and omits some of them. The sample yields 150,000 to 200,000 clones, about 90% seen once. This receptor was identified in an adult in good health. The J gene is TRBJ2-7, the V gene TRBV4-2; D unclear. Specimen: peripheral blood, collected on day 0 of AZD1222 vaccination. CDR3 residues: CASSQGLESYEQYF. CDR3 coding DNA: TGTGCCAGCAGCCAAGGTTTAGAATCCTACGAGCAGTACTTC.